The 30 T cell receptor beta chains below all came from one sample that was sequenced in a study of beta chain features in type 1 diabetes. Investigators reverse transcribed all isolated RNA, so they sequenced expressed TCRB transcripts. Sequencing used immunoSEQ multiplex PCR; TCRdb keeps in-frame clones, though not all of them. The sample has 95,000 to 150,000 clones; less than 20% are singletons. Their recognized antigens are unknown. The study's findings and limits: People with Type 1 diabetes carried modestly yet significantly shorter TCRB CDR3s in all four CD4+ subsets.

What was sequenced was central memory CD4+ T cells from blood. The receptor set was obtained from a man younger than 45 with type 1 diabetes.

The chain uses TRBV7-2 and TRBJ2-3; possible D gene TRBD1, 6 bases. The CDR3 has 13 residues. Trimming removed 6 bases from V and 5 bases from J, with 12 bases in between. In germline, CDR1 is SGHTA, CDR2 FQGNSA. CDR3 sequence: CASRQGFGDTQYF. The CDR3 coding sequence is TGTGCCAGCAGACAGGGTTTTGGAGATACGCAGTATTTT.

The V gene is TRBV7-2, the J gene TRBJ2-5; no clear D gene. V was cut by 8 bases and J by 4 bases, with 17 bases left in between. In germline, CDR1 is SGHTA, CDR2 FQGNSA. The CDR3 consists of 14 residues. The CDR3 protein is CASRRGVLGETQYF. The CDR3 DNA sequence: TGTGCCAGCCGGCGTGGGGTGTTGGGAGAGACCCAGTACTTC.

This clone came up a few times. V usage is TRBV14 and J usage is TRBJ2-5; D is uncertain. The length of the CDR3 is 15 residues. Trimming shortened V by 6 bases and J by 2 bases, and 16 bases separated the two germline ends. Per germline, CDR1 SGHDN and CDR2 FVKESK. The CDR3 loop reads CASSQQLANQETQYF. In DNA form, the CDR3 reads TGTGCCAGCAGTCAACAGTTGGCGAATCAAGAGACCCAGTACTTC. Looking up the rest from reference TRBV14 and TRBJ2-5 gives the full variable domain: EAGVTQFPSHSVIEKGQTVTLRCDPISGHDNLYWYRRVMGKEIKFLLHFVKESKQDESGMPNNRFLAERTGGTYSTLKVQPAELEDSGVYFCASSQQLANQETQYFGPGTRLLVL.

This clone was counted a few times. The V and J genes are TRBV7-9 and TRBJ1-6; weak D call: TRBD1 (5 bases). The germline V gene encodes CDR1 SEHNR and CDR2 FQNEAQ (reference sequence). Trimming stripped 4 bases from V and 10 bases from J, with 14 bases between. The CDR3 is 14 residues long. The CDR3 DNA follows: TGTGCCAGCAGCTCAAACTCGGGGGTATCACCCCTCCACTTT. It is translated as CASSSNSGVSPLHF.

This clone occurred a few times. The J gene is TRBJ2-3, the V gene TRBV19; 9 bases are shared with TRBD1. Per the germline V gene, CDR1 is LNHDA and CDR2 is SQIVND (reference sequence). V gave up 5 bases and J gave up 0 bases; unmatched junction bases: 3. This CDR3 contains 15 residues. The CDR3, as DNA: TGTGCCAGTAGTGGGGGACAGGGCAGCACAGATACGCAGTATTTT. Its protein product is CASSGGQGSTDTQYF.

The chain employs TRBV5-1 and TRBJ1-1, with D hard to call. Germline V lookup: CDR1 SGHRS, CDR2 YFSETQ. This CDR3 spans 15 amino acids. V was pared by 0 bases and J by 3 bases, with 12 bases between. Written as DNA, the CDR3 is TGCGCCAGCAGCTTGGCCCCAGCCTTGGACACTGAAGCTTTCTTT. Its translation: CASSLAPALDTEAFF.

This rearrangement joins TRBV13 to TRBJ2-1; D possibly uses TRBD1 or TRBD2 (5 bases each). The germline V gene has CDR1 PRHDT and CDR2 FYEKMQ (reference sequence). V was pared by 7 bases and J by 0 bases, with 13 bases between. The CDR3 sequence is 15 residues long. CDR3 in DNA: TGTGCCAGCACCAACGGTGGGGGCTCCTACAATGAGCAGTTCTTC. Protein sequence: CASTNGGGSYNEQFF. The full variable domain, completed using reference TRBV13 and TRBJ2-1, is AAGVIQSPRHLIKEKRETATLKCYPIPRHDTVYWYQQGPGQDPQFLISFYEKMQSDKGSIPDRFSAQQFSDYHSELNMSSLELGDSALYFCASTNGGGSYNEQFFGPGTRLTVL.

This rearrangement joins TRBV28 to TRBJ2-7, with 10 bases lining up with TRBD1. CDR1 and CDR2 (germline): MDHEN, SYDVKM. This CDR3 has 17 residues. Trimming cost V 6 bases and J 1 base; bases outside gene matches: 12. This CDR3 reads CASRPAPGQGNSYEQYF. As DNA, the CDR3 is TGTGCCAGCAGGCCCGCGCCGGGACAGGGGAATTCCTACGAGCAGTACTTC.

J is TRBJ2-7 and V is TRBV7-8; no clear D. The germline V gene has CDR1 SGHVS and CDR2 FQNEAQ. Trimming took 6 bases from V and 3 from J, leaving 12 bases between them. The CDR3 extends over 13 amino acids. CDR3 protein: CASSRDWFYEQYF. For the CDR3, the DNA is TGTGCCAGCAGTCGCGACTGGTTCTACGAGCAGTACTTC.

V is TRBV29-1 and J is TRBJ2-3; D gene uncertain. CDR1 and CDR2 (germline): SQVTM, ANQGSEA. V lost 6 bases and J lost 2, with 9 bases in between. CDR3 length equals 12 residues. The CDR3 spells CSVSSDTDTQYF. The CDR3 region has the DNA TGCAGCGTCTCATCGGACACAGATACGCAGTATTTT.

The chain employs TRBV2 and TRBJ1-6; 7 bases are shared with TRBD1. In germline, CDR1 is SNHLY, CDR2 FYNNEI. J was trimmed by 5 bases and V by 1 base; bases with no gene match: 5. The CDR3 spans 16 residues. The CDR3 DNA is TGTGCCAGCAGTGAAGATGTAGGGACAGATAATTCACCCCTCCACTTT. Translated: CASSEDVGTDNSPLHF.

The chain couples TRBV7-2 to TRBJ2-3; TRBD2 agrees at 7 bases. CDR1 and CDR2 from the germline V gene are SGHTA and FQGNSA. The ends lost 2 bases at V and 6 bases at J; junction bases unmatched: 2. The CDR3 loop spans 13 amino acids. The CDR3 region is CASSLQAGDTQYF. The CDR3 nucleotides are TGTGCCAGCAGCTTACAAGCGGGGGATACGCAGTATTTT.

This clone was picked up a small number of times. The J gene is TRBJ1-2, the V gene TRBV2; TRBD1 aligns across 7 bases. CDR1 is SNHLY and CDR2 is FYNNEI in the germline V gene. Trimming removed 1 base from V and 8 bases from J; junction bases left unmatched: 7. The CDR3 runs to 14 residues. This CDR3 is CASSEGRGPEGYTF. The DNA for the CDR3 is TGTGCCAGCAGTGAAGGGAGGGGGCCAGAGGGCTACACCTTC.

This sequence joins TRBV6-5 and TRBJ2-5, with D unclear. Germline lookup yields CDR1 MNHEY and CDR2 SVGAGI. With 4 bases removed from V and 6 bases from J, the gap between germline ends came to 15 bases. The CDR3 totals 14 residues. CDR3 region: CASSWAGRSKTQYF. In DNA form, the CDR3 reads TGTGCCAGCAGTTGGGCAGGCCGGAGCAAGACCCAGTACTTC.

In its sample, this clone was seen many times. This chain links TRBV9 with TRBJ2-6; D unresolved. The CDR3 extends over 14 amino acids. The V gene lost 2 bases and the J gene lost 0 bases, with 3 bases spanning the gap. Germline-derived CDR1 and CDR2 are SGDLS and YYNGEE. CDR3 amino acids: CASSVPSGANVLTF. Written as DNA, the CDR3 is TGTGCCAGCAGCGTGCCCTCTGGGGCCAACGTCCTGACTTTC. The complete variable domain, with remaining parts taken from reference TRBV9 and TRBJ2-6, reads DSGVTQTPKHLITATGQRVTLRCSPRSGDLSVYWYQQSLDQGLQFLIQYYNGEERAKGNILERFSAQQFPDLHSELNLSSLELGDSALYFCASSVPSGANVLTFGAGSRLTVL.

Note on this clone: Other DNA sequences of this sample code for an identical CDR3. The rearrangement joins TRBV14 to TRBJ1-4, with 9 bases fitting TRBD1. V was clipped by 4 bases and J by 5 bases; unmatched bases: 2. Germline V CDR1 and CDR2: SGHDN, FVKESK. The CDR3 runs to 14 residues. The CDR3 region is CASSPGTGNEKLFF. CDR3 sequence (DNA): TGTGCCAGCAGCCCAGGGACAGGGAATGAAAAACTGTTTTTT.

This clone was found a few times. V gene TRBV29-1 combines with J gene TRBJ2-5, with D possibly being TRBD1 or TRBD2 (5 bases each). V shed 4 bases and J shed 1 base, with 10 bases lying between them. This CDR3 has 13 amino acids. Looked up from germline, CDR1 is SQVTM and CDR2 is ANQGSEA. CDR3 sequence: CSVGEGSQETQYF. DNA for the CDR3: TGCAGCGTTGGAGAGGGGTCCCAAGAGACCCAGTACTTC. Drawing the rest from reference TRBV29-1 and TRBJ2-5, the complete variable domain is SAVISQKPSRDICQRGTSLTIQCQVDSQVTMMFWYRQQPGQSLTLIATANQGSEATYESGFVIDKFPISRPNLTFSTLTVSNMSPEDSSIYLCSVGEGSQETQYFGPGTRLLVL.

This clone was counted many times. The genes are TRBV9 and TRBJ2-3, with TRBD1 identical over 12 bases. CDR1 and CDR2 (germline): SGDLS, YYNGEE. The V and J ends lost 4 bases and 7 bases, in that order; junction bases with no gene match: 7. The CDR3 runs 15 residues. As DNA, the CDR3 is TGTGCCAGCAGCCCCGGGACAGGGGGCATGTATACGCAGTATTTT. It encodes CASSPGTGGMYTQYF.

This clone was seen only a few times. This chain connects TRBV4-2 to TRBJ2-1; 9 nucleotides align to TRBD1. The CDR3 is 15 amino acids. Germline CDR1 is LGHNA and CDR2 is YNFKEQ. J gave up 5 bases and V 0 bases, and 2 bases lay outside the gene matches. CDR3 coding DNA: TGTGCCAGCAGCCAAGACGGGACAGGGAACAATGAGCAGTTCTTC. This sequence encodes CASSQDGTGNNEQFF.

The J gene is TRBJ1-2, the V gene TRBV30; TRBD1 matches at 10 bases. CDR1 and CDR2 (germline): GTSNPN, SVGIG (reference sequence). V lost 2 bases to trimming and J lost 6 bases; unmatched junction nucleotides: 3. CDR3 length equals 13 residues. CDR3 DNA sequence: TGTGCCTGGAGTCTCGGACAGGGGGATGGCTACACCTTC. Amino acid sequence: CAWSLGQGDGYTF.

Notes on this clone: The sample has other DNA sequences that encode this CDR3 too. This chain connects TRBV7-2 to TRBJ2-1; D not resolved. Germline-derived CDR1 and CDR2 are SGHTA and FQGNSA. V lost 1 base and J lost 7, with 5 bases in between. This CDR3 is 12 amino acids long. The CDR3: CASSLVGNEQFF. For the CDR3, the DNA is TGTGCCAGCAGCTTAGTTGGGAATGAGCAGTTCTTC.

The chain recombines TRBV7-9 with TRBJ2-5; D call uncertain. The CDR3 is 12 amino acids. Germline lookup yields CDR1 SEHNR and CDR2 FQNEAQ (reference sequence). Trimming took 2 bases from V and 1 from J, leaving 2 bases between them. This CDR3 is CASSLIQETQYF. CDR3 DNA sequence: TGTGCCAGCAGCTTAATCCAAGAGACCCAGTACTTC.

This clone was picked up a small number of times. This rearrangement joins TRBV29-1 to TRBJ2-3; a possible D gene is TRBD2 (6 bases). CDR1 and CDR2 (germline): SQVTM, ANQGSEA. The V end was cut by 3 bases, the J end by 4 bases, with 8 bases between. The CDR3 runs 12 residues. The CDR3 sequence: CSVDPGADTQYF. The CDR3 bases are TGCAGCGTTGATCCGGGGGCAGATACGCAGTATTTT.

This clone has a handful of counts. The chain has TRBV2 and TRBJ2-1, with D perhaps TRBD2 (6 bases). The CDR3 is 13 amino acids. The ends were cut back, 5 bases at V and 2 bases at J, with 7 bases in the middle. Germline lookup yields CDR1 SNHLY and CDR2 FYNNEI. The CDR3 DNA is TGTGCCAGCAGTTTAGCGGCCTACAATGAGCAGTTCTTC. Translation: CASSLAAYNEQFF.

This clone has only a few counts. CDR3 loop: CASSLGQPTGNSPLHF. As DNA, the CDR3 is TGTGCCAGCAGTTTGGGACAGCCTACGGGTAATTCACCCCTCCACTTT. The chain couples TRBV2 to TRBJ1-6, with TRBD1 matching over 7 bases. The CDR3 spans 16 residues. The V gene end was trimmed by 5 bases and the J gene end by 6 bases; junction bases not matched to a gene: 10. Germline CDR1 reads SNHLY; CDR2 reads FYNNEI.

The rearrangement links TRBV7-8 to TRBJ2-3; 7 bases align to TRBD1. There are 14 residues in the CDR3. After removal of 0 bases from V and 10 bases from J, the junction contained 7 bases not matched to a gene. Looked up from germline, CDR1 is SGHVS and CDR2 is FQNEAQ. The CDR3 region is CASSLAGTARPQYF. The CDR3 nucleotides are TGTGCCAGCAGCTTAGCCGGGACAGCAAGGCCGCAGTATTTT.

The chain is built from TRBV15 and TRBJ1-5; possibly TRBD1 for D (5 bases). The CDR3 contains 15 residues. Trimming left V 1 base short and J 5 bases short, with 12 bases between. The germline V gene encodes CDR1 LNHNV and CDR2 YYDKDF (reference sequence). CDR3 region: CATSRVGAGDQPQHF. Here the CDR3 DNA reads TGTGCCACCAGCAGAGTTGGGGCCGGCGATCAGCCCCAGCATTTT.

This clone was seen more than once but under ten times. The V and J genes are TRBV30 and TRBJ2-3; 8 nucleotides align to TRBD1. The CDR3 has 14 amino acids. V shed 6 bases and J 4 bases; nucleotides not matched to a gene: 9. The germline gives CDR1 GTSNPN, CDR2 SVGIG (reference sequence). The CDR3 region is CACKDRGLADTQYF. As DNA, the CDR3 is TGTGCCTGCAAAGACAGGGGTTTAGCAGATACGCAGTATTTT.

As for this clone: The junction departs from the called germline gene at one end, perhaps through a read error. In nucleotides, the CDR3 is TGTGCCACCAGCGGCCAAGAGACCCAGTACTTC. It specifies CATSGQETQYF. This chain connects TRBV11-2 to TRBJ2-5; D may be TRBD2 (5 bases). The CDR3 is 11 residues long. Looked up from germline, CDR1 is SGHAT and CDR2 is FQNNGV. Filled out from reference TRBV11-2 and TRBJ2-5, the complete variable domain reads EAGVAQSPRYKIIEKRQSVAFWCNPISGHATLYWYQQILGQGPKLLIQFQNNGVVDDSQLPKDRFSAERLKGVDSTLKIQPAKLEDSAVYLCATSGQETQYFGPGTRLLVL.

V and J are TRBV11-2 and TRBJ1-2; the D gene is possibly TRBD1 (5 bases). V shed 4 bases and J shed 1 base, with 19 bases lying between them. Germline values: CDR1 SGHAT, CDR2 FQNNGV. CDR3 length equals 17 residues. CDR3 DNA: TGTGCCAGCAGCTCCCTACCCCGACAGTTGAATAACTATGGCTACACCTTC. As protein: CASSSLPRQLNNYGYTF.